These 6 T cell receptor beta chains originate from one sample sequenced in a study of blood T cell repertoires in COVID-19. TCRdb's table, derived via immunoSEQ multiplex PCR, lists solely in-frame clones and lacks some. The sample lists 150,000 to 200,000 clones, approximately 86% seen once, with over 7.5% in the top ten. Material for sequencing was peripheral blood. These receptor sequences come from a man aged 50-60 years with active or convalescent COVID-19.

V gene TRBV5-4 combines with J gene TRBJ2-7; tentative D call: TRBD1 (6 bases). V was clipped by 5 bases and J by 3 bases, with 15 bases between them. In germline, CDR1 is SGHNT, CDR2 YYREEE (reference sequence). This CDR3 has 14 residues. CDR3: CASRARGKNYEQYF. The CDR3 DNA follows: TGTGCCAGCAGGGCGAGGGGGAAGAACTACGAGCAGTACTTC.

The chain has TRBV28 and TRBJ1-5; 9 bases match TRBD1. This CDR3 has 15 residues. CDR1 MDHEN and CDR2 SYDVKM come from the germline V gene. V was clipped by 4 bases and J by 3 bases; unmatched bases: 4. CDR3 in amino acids: CASSSRTGANQPQHF. The CDR3, as DNA: TGTGCCAGCAGTTCGAGGACAGGGGCCAATCAGCCCCAGCATTTT.

The CDR3: CASSYAGVQYNEQFF. The CDR3 DNA sequence: TGTGCCAGCAGTTATGCAGGGGTGCAGTACAATGAGCAGTTCTTC. The chain is built from TRBV6-5 and TRBJ2-1; tentative D call: TRBD1 (6 bases). CDR1 is MNHEY and CDR2 is SVGAGI in the germline V gene. This CDR3 comprises 15 residues. Trimming stripped 3 bases from V and 4 bases from J, with 13 bases between.

J is TRBJ2-5 and V is TRBV3-1 (or the pseudogene TRBV3-2), with 8 bases that match TRBD1. The germline gives CDR1 LGHDT, CDR2 YNNKEL (reference sequence). CDR3 length equals 15 residues. With V trimmed by 2 bases and J by 5 bases, 7 bases remained unmatched. DNA for the CDR3: TGTGCCAGCAGCCAAACCCAGGGGGCGGGGGAGACCCAGTACTTC. The encoded protein is CASSQTQGAGETQYF.

This chain uses TRBV18 with TRBJ2-7; 7 bases map to TRBD1. The V and J ends lost 3 bases and 1 base, in that order; junction bases with no gene match: 3. This CDR3 spans 14 amino acids. The germline V gene has CDR1 KGHSH and CDR2 LQKENI. For the CDR3, the DNA is TGTGCCAGCTCACCTAGGACAGGTTCCTACGAGCAGTACTTC. Translating it yields CASSPRTGSYEQYF.

V gene TRBV18 combines with J gene TRBJ2-5; D gene unclear. Germline lookup yields CDR1 KGHSH and CDR2 LQKENI. Trimming shortened V by 3 bases and J by 5 bases, and 13 bases separated the two germline ends. The CDR3 is made up of 14 amino acids. CDR3 coding DNA: TGTGCCAGCTCACCCCTGCCGGCCGGGGAGACCCAGTACTTC. Encoded protein: CASSPLPAGETQYF.